A selection of T cell receptor beta chains follows, all from one sample in a study of CD8 T cells in Susac syndrome. TCRdb recomputed calls from the immunoSEQ multiplex PCR reads with MiXCR, one row per CDR3 protein. The sample has 150,000 to 200,000 distinct CDR3 sequences; approximately 94% are singletons. What was sequenced was CD4+ T cells from PBMCs. The receptors shown here come from a human donor in good health. Both conserved end residues are part of each CDR3. The D gene is left open where the match is weak. Some rows have no size entry. The others give once, few or many, or a class for an expanded clone.

DNA: TGCAGTGCTAGAGACTACACCTACGAGCAGTACTTC
CDR3: CSARDYTYEQYF
size: .
D: .
J: TRBJ2-7
V: TRBV20-1

DNA: TGTGCCAGCGGAAGGGTACTAGCGGGAGTCGGTGAGACCCAGTACTTC
CDR3: CASGRVLAGVGETQYF
size: .
D: TRBD2
J: TRBJ2-5
V: TRBV27

DNA: TGTGCCAGCAGCGTAGGTCTGGGATCGGAGACCCAGTACTTC
CDR3: CASSVGLGSETQYF
size: .
D: .
J: TRBJ2-5
V: TRBV9

DNA: TGCAGTGCTTCGGTCGACCCGGCGGGCGAGCAGTTCTTC
CDR3: CSASVDPAGEQFF
size: .
D: .
J: TRBJ2-1
V: TRBV20-1

DNA: TGTGCCTGGAGCCCGGGACGGGAAAATCAGCCCCAGCATTTT
CDR3: CAWSPGRENQPQHF
size: .
D: .
J: TRBJ1-5
V: TRBV30

DNA: TGCACCAGCAGCCAAGAACTCCCCGACAGGGGGGACACTGAAGCTTTCTTT
CDR3: CTSSQELPDRGDTEAFF
size: .
D: .
J: TRBJ1-1
V: TRBV1

DNA: TGTGCCAGCACCCCCTCGGTAGCGGTGGGGACAGATACGCAGTATTTT
CDR3: CASTPSVAVGTDTQYF
size: few
D: .
J: TRBJ2-3
V: TRBV28

DNA: TGCAGTGCTAGAGATTGGACGGAGCTGTCTGGCTATGGCTACACCTTC
CDR3: CSARDWTELSGYGYTF
size: .
D: .
J: TRBJ1-2
V: TRBV20-1

DNA: TGTGCCTGGAGTGTTGGCAGGCTGGGGGAGACCCAGTACTTC
CDR3: CAWSVGRLGETQYF
size: .
D: .
J: TRBJ2-5
V: TRBV30

DNA: TGTGCCACCAGCAGAGAGGGGACGGGGACCTACGAGCAGTACTTC
CDR3: CATSREGTGTYEQYF
size: .
D: .
J: TRBJ2-7
V: TRBV15

DNA: TGTGCCAGCAGTTTTGGGGGCGTTAGAACTGAAGCTTTCTTT
CDR3: CASSFGGVRTEAFF
size: .
D: .
J: TRBJ1-1
V: TRBV27

DNA: TGTGCCAGCAGTTACTCGGGCGGAGGTCAGCCCCAGCATTTT
CDR3: CASSYSGGGQPQHF
size: few
D: .
J: TRBJ1-5
V: TRBV6-5

DNA: TGCAGCGTTTCCGTCCTAGCGGGAGTAAAGGCAGATACGCAGTATTTT
CDR3: CSVSVLAGVKADTQYF
size: .
D: TRBD2
J: TRBJ2-3
V: TRBV29-1

DNA: TGCAGCCTCGGGACTCTTAGCACAGATACGCAGTATTTT
CDR3: CSLGTLSTDTQYF
size: .
D: .
J: TRBJ2-3
V: TRBV29-1

DNA: TGTGCCTGGAGTATAGGGGGAAACTACGAGCAGTACTTC
CDR3: CAWSIGGNYEQYF
size: .
D: .
J: TRBJ2-7
V: TRBV30

DNA: TGCAGTGCAAAACAGGGGAACACTGAAGCTTTCTTT
CDR3: CSAKQGNTEAFF
size: .
D: .
J: TRBJ1-1
V: TRBV20-1

DNA: TGTGCCAGCATAGAAGTACTAGCGGGAACGAATGAGCAGTTCTTC
CDR3: CASIEVLAGTNEQFF
size: once
D: TRBD2
J: TRBJ2-1
V: TRBV6-2/TRBV6-3

DNA: TGCAGTGCTACCCAGGGTAGCAATCAGCCCCAGCATTTT
CDR3: CSATQGSNQPQHF
size: .
D: .
J: TRBJ1-5
V: TRBV20-1

DNA: TGTGCCTGGAGGACCGGGGCTGACTATGGCTACACCTTC
CDR3: CAWRTGADYGYTF
size: .
D: .
J: TRBJ1-2
V: TRBV30

DNA: TGCAGTGCTAGGTACTCAGGGGGCACTGAAGCTTTCTTT
CDR3: CSARYSGGTEAFF
size: .
D: TRBD1
J: TRBJ1-1
V: TRBV20-1

DNA: TGTGCCACCAGCAGAGATGATGCAGGCCCACCGCACTTC
CDR3: CATSRDDAGPPHF
size: .
D: .
J: TRBJ1-2
V: TRBV15

DNA: TGCAGTGCCAAAATAGGTTGGAACTATGGCTACACCTTC
CDR3: CSAKIGWNYGYTF
size: .
D: .
J: TRBJ1-2
V: TRBV20-1

DNA: TGTGCCAGCTCACCGGGTACAGCGCTCAATCAGCCCCAGCATTTT
CDR3: CASSPGTALNQPQHF
size: .
D: .
J: TRBJ1-5
V: TRBV18

DNA: TGTGCCAGCAGCCAACTAACAGGAGACTATGGCTACACCTTC
CDR3: CASSQLTGDYGYTF
size: .
D: .
J: TRBJ1-2
V: TRBV14

DNA: TGTGCCAGCAGCCCTCGACTAGCGGGAGGGTATGAGCAGTTCTTC
CDR3: CASSPRLAGGYEQFF
size: .
D: TRBD2
J: TRBJ2-1
V: TRBV11-1

DNA: TGTGCCAGCAGTTTAGGGGTTAGGACTGAAGCTTTCTTT
CDR3: CASSLGVRTEAFF
size: .
D: .
J: TRBJ1-1
V: TRBV28